This is a list of T cell receptor beta chains from one sample in a study of T cell changes during pregnancy in multiple sclerosis. Method: immunoSEQ multiplex PCR; TCRdb's copy keeps in-frame clones and lacks some. The sample carries 55,000 to 85,000 clones, less than 95% recorded once. The starting material was peripheral blood, obtained in the third trimester of pregnancy. The receptors come from a female donor with multiple sclerosis, enrolled in a pregnancy study. CDR3s include the opening cysteine and the closing phenylalanine or tryptophan. Fields, in order: V gene, J gene, D gene, clone size, CDR3 protein, CDR3 DNA. A D gene is named only where the DNA matches it firmly. Where a row states a size, it is once, few, many or the class of an expanded clone; other rows omit it.

V gene: TRBV7-2; J gene: TRBJ1-1; D gene: -; clone size: -; CDR3 protein: CASSTNRVNTEAFF; CDR3 DNA: TGTGCCAGCAGCACAAACAGGGTGAACACTGAAGCTTTCTTT
V gene: TRBV7-2; J gene: TRBJ2-7; D gene: -; clone size: -; CDR3 protein: CASSFRDSPWDEQYF; CDR3 DNA: TGTGCCAGCAGTTTCCGGGACTCACCCTGGGACGAGCAGTACTTC
V gene: TRBV7-2; J gene: TRBJ1-5; D gene: -; clone size: -; CDR3 protein: CASSFGGQTYQPQHF; CDR3 DNA: TGTGCCAGCAGCTTTGGAGGACAGACCTATCAGCCCCAGCATTTT
V gene: TRBV5-6; J gene: TRBJ1-2; D gene: TRBD1; clone size: -; CDR3 protein: CASSFPGTGGVYTF; CDR3 DNA: TGTGCCAGCAGCTTCCCCGGGACAGGGGGCGTCTACACCTTC
V gene: TRBV4-3; J gene: TRBJ2-7; D gene: TRBD1; clone size: -; CDR3 protein: CASSQDRTGGHEQYF; CDR3 DNA: TGCGCCAGCAGCCAAGATAGGACAGGGGGTCACGAGCAGTACTTC
V gene: TRBV5-4; J gene: TRBJ2-1; D gene: TRBD2; clone size: -; CDR3 protein: CASGRVLVGGWSNEQFF; CDR3 DNA: TGTGCCAGCGGTAGGGTCCTGGTGGGGGGGTGGAGTAATGAGCAGTTCTTC
V gene: TRBV29-1; J gene: TRBJ2-7; D gene: -; clone size: -; CDR3 protein: CSVARQEAYEQYF; CDR3 DNA: TGCAGCGTTGCCCGACAGGAAGCCTACGAGCAGTACTTC
V gene: TRBV12-5; J gene: TRBJ2-2; D gene: -; clone size: -; CDR3 protein: CASGFWVQGQDNRLNTGELFF; CDR3 DNA: TGTGCTAGTGGTTTCTGGGTTCAGGGGCAGGATAACCGATTGAACACCGGGGAGCTGTTTTTT
V gene: TRBV7-6; J gene: TRBJ1-2; D gene: -; clone size: -; CDR3 protein: CASSLAPVSRTSNYGYTF; CDR3 DNA: TGTGCCAGCAGCTTAGCGCCCGTTAGCAGAACAAGTAACTATGGCTACACCTTC
V gene: TRBV27; J gene: TRBJ1-2; D gene: -; clone size: -; CDR3 protein: CASSGISDYGYTF; CDR3 DNA: TGTGCCAGCTCGGGAATTTCAGACTATGGCTACACCTTC
V gene: TRBV18; J gene: TRBJ2-5; D gene: -; clone size: -; CDR3 protein: CASSPSLPGVTKTQYF; CDR3 DNA: TGTGCCAGCTCACCTTCCCTTCCGGGAGTAACGAAGACCCAGTACTTC
V gene: TRBV7-2; J gene: TRBJ2-5; D gene: -; clone size: -; CDR3 protein: CASSFPDYQGTQYF; CDR3 DNA: TGTGCCAGCAGCTTCCCGGACTACCAAGGGACCCAGTACTTC
V gene: TRBV5-1; J gene: TRBJ2-3; D gene: TRBD2; clone size: -; CDR3 protein: CASSLEKRGRDTQYF; CDR3 DNA: TGCGCCAGCAGCCTTGAGAAGCGGGGCAGAGATACGCAGTATTTT
V gene: TRBV2; J gene: TRBJ2-2; D gene: TRBD2; clone size: -; CDR3 protein: CASREGLANTGELFF; CDR3 DNA: TGTGCCAGCAGAGAGGGACTAGCAAACACCGGGGAGCTGTTTTTT
V gene: TRBV29-1; J gene: TRBJ2-3; D gene: TRBD2; clone size: -; CDR3 protein: CSVEDRTSGEPMNTQYF; CDR3 DNA: TGCAGCGTTGAAGATAGGACTAGCGGCGAACCCATGAATACGCAGTATTTT
V gene: TRBV6-1; J gene: TRBJ2-3; D gene: -; clone size: -; CDR3 protein: CASSELGAPGLDTQYF; CDR3 DNA: TGTGCCAGCAGTGAATTGGGGGCCCCCGGGTTGGATACGCAGTATTTT
V gene: TRBV5-1; J gene: TRBJ2-1; D gene: -; clone size: -; CDR3 protein: CASSTEVYNEQFF; CDR3 DNA: TGCGCCAGCAGCACGGAGGTCTACAATGAGCAGTTCTTC
V gene: TRBV4-2; J gene: TRBJ2-1; D gene: -; clone size: -; CDR3 protein: CASSQEAVSSYNEQFF; CDR3 DNA: TGTGCCAGCAGCCAAGAAGCGGTTAGCTCCTACAATGAGCAGTTCTTC
V gene: TRBV2; J gene: TRBJ2-3; D gene: -; clone size: -; CDR3 protein: CASARTLVTDTQYF; CDR3 DNA: TGTGCCAGCGCACGGACTCTCGTCACAGATACGCAGTATTTT
V gene: TRBV18; J gene: TRBJ2-7; D gene: TRBD1; clone size: once; CDR3 protein: CASSGGTGSPYEQYF; CDR3 DNA: TGTGCCAGCTCAGGTGGGACAGGGTCGCCCTACGAGCAGTACTTC
V gene: TRBV5-8; J gene: TRBJ1-2; D gene: -; clone size: -; CDR3 protein: CASSLDRPMGYTF; CDR3 DNA: TGTGCCAGCAGCTTGGACAGGCCAATGGGCTACACCTTC
V gene: TRBV27; J gene: TRBJ2-1; D gene: -; clone size: -; CDR3 protein: CASSFSNEQFF; CDR3 DNA: TGTGCCAGCAGTTTTTCGAATGAGCAGTTCTTC
V gene: TRBV2; J gene: TRBJ1-5; D gene: TRBD1; clone size: -; CDR3 protein: CACQGGNQPQHF; CDR3 DNA: TGTGCCTGCCAGGGGGGAAATCAGCCCCAGCATTTT
V gene: TRBV4-1; J gene: TRBJ2-7; D gene: TRBD1; clone size: -; CDR3 protein: CASSQADRAYEQYF; CDR3 DNA: TGCGCCAGCAGCCAAGCCGACAGGGCCTACGAGCAGTACTTC
V gene: TRBV19; J gene: TRBJ1-6; D gene: -; clone size: -; CDR3 protein: CASSIQLYRGSYNSPLHF; CDR3 DNA: TGTGCCAGTAGTATACAGTTGTATAGGGGCTCCTATAATTCACCCCTCCACTTT
V gene: TRBV11-3; J gene: TRBJ2-2; D gene: TRBD2; clone size: -; CDR3 protein: CASSTFAGGNTGELFF; CDR3 DNA: TGTGCCAGCAGCACCTTCGCGGGAGGGAACACCGGGGAGCTGTTTTTT
V gene: TRBV5-1; J gene: TRBJ1-1; D gene: TRBD1; clone size: -; CDR3 protein: CASSREGQHTEAFF; CDR3 DNA: TGCGCCAGCAGCCGTGAGGGACAGCACACTGAAGCTTTCTTT
V gene: TRBV7-3; J gene: TRBJ1-2; D gene: -; clone size: -; CDR3 protein: CASSKEARGGYTF; CDR3 DNA: TGTGCCAGCAGCAAGGAGGCTAGGGGGGGCTACACCTTC
V gene: TRBV6-1; J gene: TRBJ1-1; D gene: TRBD1; clone size: -; CDR3 protein: CASSSTGSDTEAFF; CDR3 DNA: TGTGCCAGCAGTTCGACAGGGTCGGACACTGAAGCTTTCTTT
V gene: TRBV29-1; J gene: TRBJ1-4; D gene: -; clone size: -; CDR3 protein: CSVWSRRNEKLFF; CDR3 DNA: TGCAGCGTGTGGAGCCGCCGGAATGAAAAACTGTTTTTT
V gene: TRBV29-1; J gene: TRBJ2-3; D gene: TRBD1; clone size: -; CDR3 protein: CSAGQGRTFTDTQYF; CDR3 DNA: TGCAGCGCCGGACAGGGGCGTACATTCACAGATACGCAGTATTTT
V gene: TRBV11-2; J gene: TRBJ2-2; D gene: -; clone size: -; CDR3 protein: CASSPRATPNTGELFF; CDR3 DNA: TGTGCCAGCAGCCCCAGGGCTACCCCAAACACCGGGGAGCTGTTTTTT
V gene: TRBV6-1; J gene: TRBJ1-2; D gene: TRBD1; clone size: -; CDR3 protein: CASSGNRGGYTF; CDR3 DNA: TGTGCCAGCAGTGGGAACAGGGGCGGCTACACCTTC
V gene: TRBV7-8; J gene: TRBJ2-1; D gene: TRBD1; clone size: -; CDR3 protein: CASSILPKDRGFNEQFF; CDR3 DNA: TGTGCCAGCAGCATATTGCCTAAGGACAGGGGTTTCAATGAGCAGTTCTTC
V gene: TRBV9; J gene: TRBJ1-2; D gene: -; clone size: once; CDR3 protein: CASSVATANYGYTF; CDR3 DNA: TGTGCCAGCAGCGTGGCAACAGCAAACTATGGCTACACCTTC
V gene: TRBV7-2; J gene: TRBJ1-4; D gene: TRBD1; clone size: once; CDR3 protein: CASSLVTGAGEKLFF; CDR3 DNA: TGTGCCAGCAGCTTAGTTACAGGGGCAGGTGAAAAACTGTTTTTT
V gene: TRBV2; J gene: TRBJ2-3; D gene: -; clone size: -; CDR3 protein: CASSDREIDTQYF; CDR3 DNA: TGTGCCAGCAGTGACAGGGAAATTGATACGCAGTATTTT
V gene: TRBV27; J gene: TRBJ2-1; D gene: -; clone size: -; CDR3 protein: CASSLETGTPYNEQFF; CDR3 DNA: TGTGCCAGCAGTTTGGAAACCGGGACACCTTACAATGAGCAGTTCTTC
V gene: TRBV9; J gene: TRBJ2-3; D gene: -; clone size: -; CDR3 protein: CATNDGGITDTQYF; CDR3 DNA: TGTGCCACCAACGACGGCGGTATCACAGATACGCAGTATTTT
V gene: TRBV6-6; J gene: TRBJ1-1; D gene: -; clone size: -; CDR3 protein: CASSLDYLQGEAFF; CDR3 DNA: TGTGCCAGCAGTTTAGATTACCTACAGGGTGAAGCTTTCTTT
V gene: TRBV18; J gene: TRBJ1-3; D gene: -; clone size: -; CDR3 protein: CASSPSGFDPSGNTIYF; CDR3 DNA: TGTGCCAGCTCACCTTCTGGCTTCGATCCCTCTGGAAACACCATATATTTT